This TCR beta chain was obtained from a study of vaccination and CD4 T cells after COVID-19. The treatment here: roughly 10-day PBMC culture with coronavirus spike peptide pools or control peptides (ViraFEST assay). Before the COVID-19 pandemic (2011-2018), CD4+ T cells were obtained from the unexposed donor. This clonotype is termed medium-sized (0.01 to 0.1%). What it binds is not known. The Oncomine TCR Beta short-read assay was applied to DNA of cultured CD4+ T cells. Each CDR3 protein gets one entry after TCRdb re-called the PCR reads with MiXCR. The sample has 7,000 to 7,500 distinct CDR3 sequences, 30% to 45% seen once. Germline assignment: CDR1 MNHNS and CDR2 SASEGT. V lost 3 bases and J lost 5, with 13 bases in between. The length of the CDR3 is 14 residues.

The TCR originated in a human donor in good health. The sample was CD4+ T cells from blood, cultured in vitro. V usage is TRBV6-1 and J usage is TRBJ2-5; D possibly corresponds to TRBD2 (6 bases). In DNA form, the CDR3 reads TGTGCCAGCAGTGATACGGGAGAGGTGGAGACCCAGTACTTC. This gives the protein CASSDTGEVETQYF.